This T cell receptor beta chain was recovered during a study of T cells in tumors after PD-1 blockade. The table came from immunoSEQ multiplex PCR; TCRdb's copy has only in-frame clones and leaves some out. The sample has several thousand clones, less than 80% seen once. Looked up from germline, CDR1 is LGHNT and CDR2 is FRNRAP. CDR3 length: 12 amino acids. V lost 5 bases, J lost 4 bases, and 8 bases lay in between. This receptor was obtained from a human donor with basal cell carcinoma. The starting material was tumor tissue, obtained after anti-PD-1 treatment. The chain is built from TRBV12-5 and TRBJ1-1; the D gene is possibly TRBD1 (6 bases). DNA for the CDR3: TGTGCTAGTGGTGTGGACAGCACTGAAGCTTTCTTT. Amino acids: CASGVDSTEAFF.